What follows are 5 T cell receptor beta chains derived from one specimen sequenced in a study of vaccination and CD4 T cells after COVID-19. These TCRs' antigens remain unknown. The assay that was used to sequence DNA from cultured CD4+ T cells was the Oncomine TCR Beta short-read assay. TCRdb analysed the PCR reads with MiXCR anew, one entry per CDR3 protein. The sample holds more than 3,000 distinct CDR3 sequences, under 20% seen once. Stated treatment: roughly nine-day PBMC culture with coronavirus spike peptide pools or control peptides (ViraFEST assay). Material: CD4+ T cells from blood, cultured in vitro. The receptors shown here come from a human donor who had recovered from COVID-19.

For the CDR3, the DNA is TGTGCCAGCAGCTTACAGGGCGGCGCCACTGAAGCTTTCTTT. The encoded protein is CASSLQGGATEAFF. J is TRBJ1-1 and V is TRBV11-1, with D perhaps TRBD1 (5 bases). Germline-derived CDR1 and CDR2 are SGHAT and FQDESV (reference sequence). The CDR3 covers 14 residues. Trimming pared 2 bases from V and 4 bases from J, leaving 11 bases between.

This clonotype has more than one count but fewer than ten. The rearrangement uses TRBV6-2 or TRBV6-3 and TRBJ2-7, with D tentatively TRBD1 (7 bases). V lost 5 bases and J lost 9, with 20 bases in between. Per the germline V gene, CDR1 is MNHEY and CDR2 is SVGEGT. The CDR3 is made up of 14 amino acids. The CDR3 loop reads CASSAGQILQVQYF. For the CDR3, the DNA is TGTGCCAGCAGTGCGGGACAGATTTTACAGGTGCAGTACTTC.

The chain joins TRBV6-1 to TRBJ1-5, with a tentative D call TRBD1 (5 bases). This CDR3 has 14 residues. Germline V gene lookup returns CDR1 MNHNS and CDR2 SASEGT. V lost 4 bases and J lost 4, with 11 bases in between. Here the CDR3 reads CASSGRGSNQPQHF. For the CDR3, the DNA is TGTGCCAGCAGTGGCCGGGGCAGTAATCAGCCCCAGCATTTT.

In DNA, the CDR3 is TGTGCCAGCAGCTTGGACAGGGTTTTGGTCTACGAGCAGTACTTC. As protein: CASSLDRVLVYEQYF. The chain uses TRBV11-2 and TRBJ2-7; TRBD1 aligns across 8 bases. The CDR3 has 15 residues. V was pared by 3 bases and J by 3 bases, with 7 bases of the junction left unmatched. The germline V gene has CDR1 SGHAT and CDR2 FQNNGV.

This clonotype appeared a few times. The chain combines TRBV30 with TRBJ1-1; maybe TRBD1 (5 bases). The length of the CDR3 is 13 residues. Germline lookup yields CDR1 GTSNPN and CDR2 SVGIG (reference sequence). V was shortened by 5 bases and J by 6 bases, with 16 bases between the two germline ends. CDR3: CAWWGIMGAEAFF. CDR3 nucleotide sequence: TGTGCCTGGTGGGGGATAATGGGCGCTGAAGCTTTCTTT.